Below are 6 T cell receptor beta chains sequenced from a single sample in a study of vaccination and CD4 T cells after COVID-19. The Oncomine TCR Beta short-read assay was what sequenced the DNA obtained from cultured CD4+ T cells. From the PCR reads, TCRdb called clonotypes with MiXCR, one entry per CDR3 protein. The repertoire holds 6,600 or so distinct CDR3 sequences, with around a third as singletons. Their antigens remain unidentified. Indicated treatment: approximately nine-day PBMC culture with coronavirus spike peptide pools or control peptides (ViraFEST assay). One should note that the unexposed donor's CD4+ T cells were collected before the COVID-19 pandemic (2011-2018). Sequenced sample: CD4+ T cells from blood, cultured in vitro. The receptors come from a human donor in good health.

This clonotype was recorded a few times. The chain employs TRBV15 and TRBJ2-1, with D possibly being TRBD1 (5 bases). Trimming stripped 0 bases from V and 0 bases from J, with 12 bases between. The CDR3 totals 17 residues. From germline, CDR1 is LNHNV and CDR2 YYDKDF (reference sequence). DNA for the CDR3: TGTGCCACCAGCAGAGATAGGGGTCTGGGCTCCTACAATGAGCAGTTCTTC. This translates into CATSRDRGLGSYNEQFF. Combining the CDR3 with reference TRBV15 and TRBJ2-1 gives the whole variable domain DAMVIQNPRYQVTQFGKPVTLSCSQTLNHNVMYWYQQKSSQAPKLLFHYYDKDFNNEADTPDNFQSRRPNTSFCFLDIRSPGLGDTAMYLCATSRDRGLGSYNEQFFGPGTRLTVL.

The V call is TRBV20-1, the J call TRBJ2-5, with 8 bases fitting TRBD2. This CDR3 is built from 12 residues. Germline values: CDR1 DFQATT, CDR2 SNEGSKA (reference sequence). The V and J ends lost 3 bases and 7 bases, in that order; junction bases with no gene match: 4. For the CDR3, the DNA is TGCAGTGCTAGCCCGGGGGGGGGGACCCAGTACTTC. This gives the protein CSASPGGGTQYF.

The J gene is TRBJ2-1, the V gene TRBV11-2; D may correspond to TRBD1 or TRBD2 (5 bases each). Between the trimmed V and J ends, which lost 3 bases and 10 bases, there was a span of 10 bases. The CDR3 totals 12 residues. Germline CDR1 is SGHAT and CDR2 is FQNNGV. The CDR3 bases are TGTGCCAGCAGCTTTGACGAGGGGGAGCAGTTCTTC. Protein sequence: CASSFDEGEQFF. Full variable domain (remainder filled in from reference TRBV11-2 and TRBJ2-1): EAGVAQSPRYKIIEKRQSVAFWCNPISGHATLYWYQQILGQGPKLLIQFQNNGVVDDSQLPKDRFSAERLKGVDSTLKIQPAKLEDSAVYLCASSFDEGEQFFGPGTRLTVL.

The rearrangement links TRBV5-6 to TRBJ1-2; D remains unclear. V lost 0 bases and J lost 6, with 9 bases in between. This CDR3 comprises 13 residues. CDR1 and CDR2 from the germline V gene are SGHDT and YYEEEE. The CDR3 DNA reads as TGTGCCAGCAGCTTGGGCCGAGAGGATGGCTACACCTTC. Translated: CASSLGREDGYTF.

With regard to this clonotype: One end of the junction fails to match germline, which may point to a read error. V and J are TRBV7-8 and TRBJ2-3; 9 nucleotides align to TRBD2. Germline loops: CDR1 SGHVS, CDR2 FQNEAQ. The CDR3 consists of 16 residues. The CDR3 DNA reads TGTGCCAGCAGCTTAGCGGCTAGCGGGGCGACAGGTACGCAGTATTTT. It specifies CASSLAASGATGTQYF.

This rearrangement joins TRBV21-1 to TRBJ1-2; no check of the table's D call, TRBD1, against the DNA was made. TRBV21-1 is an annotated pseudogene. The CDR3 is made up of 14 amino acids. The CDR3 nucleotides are TGTGCCAGCAGCACCGGACAGGGGTCGCGTGGCTACACCTTC. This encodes CASSTGQGSRGYTF.